This T cell receptor (beta chain) was recorded in a study of lymphopenia after photon versus proton radiotherapy. Study outcomes and limitations: Post-nadir diversity loss with photons came from oligoclonal expansion, particularly CD8+ Temra cells. A bigger post-nadir fall in TCR diversity correlated inversely with survival time in deceased patients. Proton therapy kept repertoires fairly stable, unlike photons, which gained effector/memory cells.

To note about this clone: The target antigen is unknown. A junction boundary mismatches the germline segment, possibly from a read error.

The CDR3 extends over 14 amino acids. Germline assignment: CDR1 SEHNR and CDR2 FQNEAQ (reference sequence). TCRdb's copy holds only in-frame clones and misses some; the assay was immunoSEQ multiplex PCR. Of about 7,300 clones in the sample, 85% to 95% are singletons; the top ten hold around 1.5%. This material consisted of peripheral blood, taken from a patient treated with photon-based radiotherapy. This TCR derives from a woman aged 45-65 years with cholangiocarcinoma. This rearrangement joins TRBV7-9 to TRBJ2-1; D unresolved. This chain's CDR3 is CASRLETRHFEQFF. The CDR3, as DNA: TGTGCCAGCAGGTTAGAAACTCGACATTTTGAGCAGTTCTTC.